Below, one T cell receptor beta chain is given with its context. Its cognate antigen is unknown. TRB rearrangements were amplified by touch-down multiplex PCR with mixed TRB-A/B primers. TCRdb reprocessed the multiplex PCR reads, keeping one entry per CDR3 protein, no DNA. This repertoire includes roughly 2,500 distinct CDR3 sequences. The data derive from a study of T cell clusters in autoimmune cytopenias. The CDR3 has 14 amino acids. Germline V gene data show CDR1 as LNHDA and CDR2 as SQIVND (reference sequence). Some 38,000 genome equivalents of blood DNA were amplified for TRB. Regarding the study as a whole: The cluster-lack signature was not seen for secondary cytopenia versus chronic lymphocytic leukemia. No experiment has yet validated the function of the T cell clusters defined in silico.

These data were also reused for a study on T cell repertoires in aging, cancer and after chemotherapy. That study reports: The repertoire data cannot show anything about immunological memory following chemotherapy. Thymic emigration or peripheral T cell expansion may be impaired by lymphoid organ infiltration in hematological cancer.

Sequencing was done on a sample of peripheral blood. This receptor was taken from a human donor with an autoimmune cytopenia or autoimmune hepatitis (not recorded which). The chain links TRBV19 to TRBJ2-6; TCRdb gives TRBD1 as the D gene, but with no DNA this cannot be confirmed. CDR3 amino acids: CASRGGSGANVLTF. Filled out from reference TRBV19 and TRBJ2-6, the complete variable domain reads DGGITQSPKYLFRKEGQNVTLSCEQNLNHDAMYWYRQDPGQGLRLIYYSQIVNDFQKGDIAEGYSVSREKKESFPLTVTSAQKNPTAFYLCASRGGSGANVLTFGAGSRLTVL.